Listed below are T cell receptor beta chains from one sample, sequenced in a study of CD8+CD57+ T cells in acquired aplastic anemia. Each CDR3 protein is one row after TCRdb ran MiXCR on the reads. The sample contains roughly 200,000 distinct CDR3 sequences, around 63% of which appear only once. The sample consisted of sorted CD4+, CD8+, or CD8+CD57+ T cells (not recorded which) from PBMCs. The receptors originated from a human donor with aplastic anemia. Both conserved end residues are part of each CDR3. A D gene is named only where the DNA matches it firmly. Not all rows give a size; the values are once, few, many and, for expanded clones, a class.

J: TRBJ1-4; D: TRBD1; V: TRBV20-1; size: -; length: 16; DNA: TGCAGTGCTAGTCGAGCCGGGACAGGGCAAAATGAAAAACTGTTTTTT; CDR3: CSASRAGTGQNEKLFF
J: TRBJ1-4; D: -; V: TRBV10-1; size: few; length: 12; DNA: TGCGCCAGCAGCGCACATCATGAGGAACTGTTTTTT; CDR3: CASSAHHEELFF
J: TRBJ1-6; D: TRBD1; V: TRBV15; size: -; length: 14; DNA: TGTGCCACCAGCAGATCAGGGGGTCACTCACCCCTCCACTTT; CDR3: CATSRSGGHSPLHF
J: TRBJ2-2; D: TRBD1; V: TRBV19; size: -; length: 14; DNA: TGTGCCAGCACGGACAGGGTGGTCGCCGGGGAGCTGTTTTTT; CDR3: CASTDRVVAGELFF
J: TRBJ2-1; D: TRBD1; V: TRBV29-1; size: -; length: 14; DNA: TGCAGCGTTGGGATCGGGACAGGGCACAATGAGCAGTTCTTC; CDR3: CSVGIGTGHNEQFF
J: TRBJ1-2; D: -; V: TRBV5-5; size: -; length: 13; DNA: TGTGCCAGCAGCATTGCGCTGAACTATGGCTACACCTTC; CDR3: CASSIALNYGYTF
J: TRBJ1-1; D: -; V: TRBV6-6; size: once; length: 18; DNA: TGTGCCAGCAGTAACACAGGGAGAGCGTTAAGAAGGAACACTGAAGCTTTCTTT; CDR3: CASSNTGRALRRNTEAFF
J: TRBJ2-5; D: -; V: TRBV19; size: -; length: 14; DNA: TGTGCCAGTAGTCCAACAGGGATCCAAGAGACCCAGTACTTC; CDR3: CASSPTGIQETQYF
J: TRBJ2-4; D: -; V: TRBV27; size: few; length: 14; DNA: TGTGCCAGCAGTTTAGACAGAGGCAAAAACATTCAGTACTTC; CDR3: CASSLDRGKNIQYF
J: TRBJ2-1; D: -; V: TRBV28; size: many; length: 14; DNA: TGTGCCAGCAGTTCGAGGGGGGCCTACAATGAGCAGTTCTTC; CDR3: CASSSRGAYNEQFF
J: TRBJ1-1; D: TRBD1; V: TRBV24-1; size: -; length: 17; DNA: TGTGCCACCAGTCCTGGTTTACAGGGGCCGAGGAACACTGAAGCTTTCTTT; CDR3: CATSPGLQGPRNTEAFF
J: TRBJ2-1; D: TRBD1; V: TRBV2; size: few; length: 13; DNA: TGTGCCAGCAGACCACAGGGGGCCCATGAGCAGTTCTTC; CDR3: CASRPQGAHEQFF
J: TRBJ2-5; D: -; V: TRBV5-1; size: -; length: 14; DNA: TGCGCCAGCAGCTTAACAGGAATCCAAGAGACCCAGTACTTC; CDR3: CASSLTGIQETQYF
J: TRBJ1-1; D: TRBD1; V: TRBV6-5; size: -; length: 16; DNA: TGTGCCAGCAGTTCAACAGGGGGCGCAAGAAACAATGAAGCTTTCTTT; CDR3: CASSSTGGARNNEAFF
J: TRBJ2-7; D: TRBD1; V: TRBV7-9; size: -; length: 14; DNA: TGTGCCAGCAGCTTAGAGCAAACAGGGGGTGGGGCGTACTTC; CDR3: CASSLEQTGGGAYF
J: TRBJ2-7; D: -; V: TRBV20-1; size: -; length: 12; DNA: TGCAGTGCTAGCGGGGTACCCCACGAGCAGTACTTC; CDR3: CSASGVPHEQYF
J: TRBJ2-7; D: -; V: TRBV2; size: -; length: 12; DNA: TGTGCCAGCAGTTACAGCGTTGGGGAGCAGTACTTC; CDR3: CASSYSVGEQYF
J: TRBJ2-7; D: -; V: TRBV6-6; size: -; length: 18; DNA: TGTGCCAGCAGTTACTCGATCAGTCCCACTGCGTCCGCCTACGAGCAGTACTTC; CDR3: CASSYSISPTASAYEQYF
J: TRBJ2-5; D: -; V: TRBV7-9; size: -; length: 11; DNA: TGTGCCACTAATGGGCAAGAGACCCAGTACTTC; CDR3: CATNGQETQYF
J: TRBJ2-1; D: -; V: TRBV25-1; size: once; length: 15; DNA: TGTACCAGCGCTAGCTCCTGGACAGAGAAAAACATTCAGTTCTTC; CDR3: CTSASSWTEKNIQFF
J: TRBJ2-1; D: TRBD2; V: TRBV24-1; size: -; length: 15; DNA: TGTGCCACCAGTGATAGAGGAGAGCGGGAAGATGAGCAGTTCTTC; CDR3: CATSDRGEREDEQFF
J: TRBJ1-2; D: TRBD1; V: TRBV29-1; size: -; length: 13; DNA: TGCAGCGTTGCAGGACAGGGGTTTTATGGCTACACCTTC; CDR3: CSVAGQGFYGYTF
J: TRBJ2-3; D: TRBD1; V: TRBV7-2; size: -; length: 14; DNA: TGTGCCAGCAGCCCCGGGACAGCGTCCGATACGCAGTATTTT; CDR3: CASSPGTASDTQYF
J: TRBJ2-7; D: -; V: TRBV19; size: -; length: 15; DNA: TGTGCCAGCAGTCGACCGACAGGAGGGGTAGACGAGCAGTACTTC; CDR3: CASSRPTGGVDEQYF
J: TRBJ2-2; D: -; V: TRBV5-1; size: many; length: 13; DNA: TGCGCCAGCAGCTTGGTACACACCGGGGAGCTGTTTTTT; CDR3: CASSLVHTGELFF
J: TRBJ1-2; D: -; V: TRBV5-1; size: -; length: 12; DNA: TGCGCCAGCAGCTTGGCCTTAGCGGGCTACACCTTC; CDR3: CASSLALAGYTF
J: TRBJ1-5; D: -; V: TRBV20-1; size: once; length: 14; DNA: TGCAGTGCTACCAGGACAGCTCGCAATTCGCCCCAACATTTT; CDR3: CSATRTARNSPQHF
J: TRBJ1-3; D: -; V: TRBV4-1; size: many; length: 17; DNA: TGCGCCAGCAGCCAAGATGACCCAGGGACTCGGGGAAACACCATATATTTT; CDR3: CASSQDDPGTRGNTIYF
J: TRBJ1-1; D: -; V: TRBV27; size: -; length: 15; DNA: TGTGCCAGCAGTTTATCGAGGGGTCCGGGCACTGAAGCTTTCTTT; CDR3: CASSLSRGPGTEAFF
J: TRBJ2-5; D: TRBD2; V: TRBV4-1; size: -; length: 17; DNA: TGCGCCAGCAGCCAAGACTGGGCGGGGGGGCTGCAAGAGACCCAGTACTTC; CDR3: CASSQDWAGGLQETQYF
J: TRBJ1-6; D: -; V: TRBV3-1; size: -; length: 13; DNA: TGTGCCAGCAGCCAAGGGGGGAATTCACCCCTCCACTTT; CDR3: CASSQGGNSPLHF
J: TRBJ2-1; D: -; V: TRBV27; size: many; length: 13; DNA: TGTGCCAGCAGTTTATCGAGCCTCAATGAGCAGTTCTTC; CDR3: CASSLSSLNEQFF
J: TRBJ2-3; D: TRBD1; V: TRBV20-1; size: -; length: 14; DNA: TGCAGTGCTAGAGGGGACAGCAGCACAGATACGCAGTATTTT; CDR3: CSARGDSSTDTQYF
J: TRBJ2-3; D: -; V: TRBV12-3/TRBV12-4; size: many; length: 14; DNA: TGTGCCAGCAGTCCAGGGACTCCCCGGGGAACGCAGTATTTT; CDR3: CASSPGTPRGTQYF
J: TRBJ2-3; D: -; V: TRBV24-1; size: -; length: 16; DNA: TGTGCCACCAGTGATTTATCGGGGCCGAGCACAGATACGCAGTATTTT; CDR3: CATSDLSGPSTDTQYF
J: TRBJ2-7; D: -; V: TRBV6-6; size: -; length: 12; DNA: TGTGCCAGCAGTTACGAGAACACCGAGCAGTACTTC; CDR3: CASSYENTEQYF
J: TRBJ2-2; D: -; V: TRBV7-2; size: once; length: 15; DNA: TGTGCCAGCAGCTTAAATGCGGGTAACACCGGGGAGCTGTTTTTT; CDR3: CASSLNAGNTGELFF
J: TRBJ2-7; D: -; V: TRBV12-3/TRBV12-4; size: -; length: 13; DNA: TGTGCCAGCAGTCGGGACCAAGCCTACGAGCAGTACTTC; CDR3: CASSRDQAYEQYF
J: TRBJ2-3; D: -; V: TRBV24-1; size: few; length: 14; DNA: TGTGCCACCAGTGATACAGGGGGGGGAGATACGCAGTATTTT; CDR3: CATSDTGGGDTQYF
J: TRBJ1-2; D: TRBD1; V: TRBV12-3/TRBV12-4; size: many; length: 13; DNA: TGTGCCAGCAGTTTAAGTACAGGGGGTGGCTACACCTTC; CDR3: CASSLSTGGGYTF
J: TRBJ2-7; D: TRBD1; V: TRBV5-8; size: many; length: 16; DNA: TGTGCCAGCAGCCCTTCCGGGACAGGGGGACGGGACGAGCAGTACTTC; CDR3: CASSPSGTGGRDEQYF
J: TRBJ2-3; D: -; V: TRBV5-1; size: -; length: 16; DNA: TGCGCCAGCAGCTTGGGACATACCTCTAGCACAGATACGCAGTATTTT; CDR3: CASSLGHTSSTDTQYF
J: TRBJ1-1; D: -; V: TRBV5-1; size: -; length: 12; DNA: TGTGCCAGCAGCCCCAAAGGCCGGGAAGCTTTCTTT; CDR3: CASSPKGREAFF
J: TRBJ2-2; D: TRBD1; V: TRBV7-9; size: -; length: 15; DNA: TGTGCCAGCAGAGGGACAGACGGGAACACCGGGGAGCTGTTTTTT; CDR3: CASRGTDGNTGELFF